Listed below are T cell receptor beta chains from one sample, sequenced in a study of blood T cell repertoires in COVID-19. This table comes from immunoSEQ multiplex PCR, and its TCRdb copy is limited to in-frame clones, with some not included. The sample has approximately 190,000 clones, around nine tenths seen once. Sequenced sample: peripheral blood. These receptors originate from a woman aged 40 to 49 who had recovered from COVID-19. The CDR3 runs from the conserved cysteine through the conserved F or W. Fields, in order: J gene, D gene, V gene, clone size, CDR3 DNA, CDR3 protein. D genes are given only for firm matches. A clone size is listed for some rows: how often the clone was seen (once, few, many), or a class if it is expanded.

>TRBJ2-1|.|TRBV27|.
TGTGCCAGCAGTTTGGTGACAACAGGTGAGCAGTTCTTC
CASSLVTTGEQFF
>TRBJ2-1|.|TRBV6-1|.
TGTGCCTCGACCGCGGGGTCGGTTTCGGACAATGAGCAGTTCTTC
CASTAGSVSDNEQFF
>TRBJ2-5|TRBD2|TRBV9|.
TGTGCCAGCAGCGTAGAAGGGAGGGCCGGGGAGACCCAGTACTTC
CASSVEGRAGETQYF
>TRBJ1-5|TRBD1|TRBV27|.
TGTGCCAGCAGTATGGGACAGGGGGCCAATCAGCCCCAGCATTTT
CASSMGQGANQPQHF
>TRBJ2-3|.|TRBV5-1|.
TGCGCCAGCAGCTTGGCCGGGACTAGCACAGATACGCAGTATTTT
CASSLAGTSTDTQYF
>TRBJ1-4|TRBD1|TRBV4-2|.
TGTGCCAGCAGCCAAGAGTGGGACAGGCTTAATGAAAAACTGTTTTTT
CASSQEWDRLNEKLFF
>TRBJ1-1|.|TRBV7-2|.
TGTGCCAGCAGCTTAGCCGGGAAGAACACTGAAGCTTTCTTT
CASSLAGKNTEAFF
>TRBJ1-5|TRBD1|TRBV6-5|.
TGTGCCAGCAGTCGGACAGGGGGCAATCAGCCCCAGCATTTT
CASSRTGGNQPQHF
>TRBJ2-2|TRBD1|TRBV6-5|few
TGTGCCAGCAGTTACACGACAGGGGTTACCGGGGAGCTGTTTTTT
CASSYTTGVTGELFF
>TRBJ2-7|.|TRBV5-6|.
TGTGCCAGCAGCTTGGGAGTAACTCAGTACTTC
CASSLGVTQYF
>TRBJ2-7|.|TRBV12-3/TRBV12-4|large
TGTGCCAGCAGTGGCGGGGCAACCTACGAGCAGTACTTC
CASSGGATYEQYF
>TRBJ2-5|TRBD1|TRBV5-1|.
TGCGCCAGCAGCTTTTCTCCAGGGGGCGTAGAGACCCAGTACTTC
CASSFSPGGVETQYF
>TRBJ2-7|.|TRBV25-1|once
TGTGCCAGCAGTGGAGGATTAATCAGGGTGGACGAGCAGTACTTC
CASSGGLIRVDEQYF
>TRBJ1-1|.|TRBV28|.
TGTGCCAGCAGGGGGGGAGTTGAAATGAACACTGAAGCTTTCTTT
CASRGGVEMNTEAFF
>TRBJ1-3|.|TRBV28|.
TGTGCCAGCAGTTTCAAAACAGCCGGAAACACCATATATTTT
CASSFKTAGNTIYF
>TRBJ1-1|TRBD1|TRBV7-9|.
TGTGCCAGCAGTTCGGACAGGCACACTGAAGCTTTCTTT
CASSSDRHTEAFF
>TRBJ2-3|TRBD1|TRBV20-1|.
TGCAGTGCTAGTGGGGGACAGGGAAACACAGATACGCAGTATTTT
CSASGGQGNTDTQYF
>TRBJ2-6|.|TRBV24-1|.
TGTGCCACCAGTGAAGGTCTAGTGTCTGATTCGTACGTCCTGACTTTC
CATSEGLVSDSYVLTF
>TRBJ2-5|TRBD1|TRBV7-9|.
TGTGCCAGCAGCTTTGATTCGGGACAGGGGGAAGAAGAGACCCAGTACTTC
CASSFDSGQGEEETQYF
>TRBJ1-1|TRBD1|TRBV20-1|.
TGCAGTGCTAGTGTGTGGACAGGGAACACTGAAGCTTTCTTT
CSASVWTGNTEAFF
>TRBJ1-6|TRBD1|TRBV30|.
TGTGCCTGGGACAGGGGGAATTCACCCCTCCACTTT
CAWDRGNSPLHF
>TRBJ1-6|.|TRBV7-2|.
TGTGCCAGCAGCCGCGTCGGGCAGGGTCTAAATTCACCCCTCCACTTT
CASSRVGQGLNSPLHF
>TRBJ1-6|TRBD1|TRBV7-6|once
TGTGCCAGCAGCCCCGGGACAGATAATTCACCCCTCCACTTT
CASSPGTDNSPLHF
>TRBJ1-1|.|TRBV6-1|.
TGTGCCAGCAGTGAATCATTTGAAGCTTTCTTT
CASSESFEAFF
>TRBJ1-2|TRBD1|TRBV19|.
TGTGCCAGTAGTCCAACAGGGGGCGGTGGCTACACCTTC
CASSPTGGGGYTF
>TRBJ2-1|TRBD2|TRBV7-3|.
TGTGCCAGCAGCCGGGGACTAGCGGGAGTGGGCGAGCAGTTCTTC
CASSRGLAGVGEQFF
>TRBJ1-4|TRBD1|TRBV25-1|.
TGTGCCAGCAGTCAGGTGGGGACAGGACCGATTGAGGAAAAACTGTTTTTT
CASSQVGTGPIEEKLFF
>TRBJ1-5|.|TRBV6-5|.
TGTGCCAGCAGTCCGCTCGGGGGAGGTCAGCCCCAGCATTTT
CASSPLGGGQPQHF
>TRBJ2-2|TRBD1|TRBV28|.
TGTGCCAGCATCTCCCAGGGGGAGGGGGAGCTGTTTTTT
CASISQGEGELFF
>TRBJ2-7|.|TRBV6-5|.
TGTGCCAGCAGAAAGGGAGTCTCCTACGAGCAGTACTTC
CASRKGVSYEQYF
>TRBJ2-1|TRBD2|TRBV28|once
TGTGCCAGCAGTTCCCGACTAGCGGGGGGTTACAATGAGCAGTTCTTC
CASSSRLAGGYNEQFF
>TRBJ2-5|.|TRBV30|.
TGTGCCTGGAGTGTAATCTTGTTCGAGACCCAGTACTTC
CAWSVILFETQYF
>TRBJ2-5|.|TRBV6-2/TRBV6-3|.
TGTGCCAGCAGCGACAGATACCAAGAGACCCAGTACTTC
CASSDRYQETQYF
>TRBJ2-7|.|TRBV3-1/TRBV3-2|.
TGTGCCAGCAGCCAAGACACTTACGAGCAGTACTTC
CASSQDTYEQYF
>TRBJ2-2|.|TRBV7-9|.
TGTGCCAGCAGCTCCGGGACCGGGGAGCTGTTTTTT
CASSSGTGELFF
>TRBJ2-7|.|TRBV7-9|.
TGTGCCAGCAGCAAGTCACAGGCGTCCGAGCAGTACTTC
CASSKSQASEQYF
>TRBJ2-5|.|TRBV7-3|once
TGTGCCAGCAGCTTAATAGGGGGACTACTCCAAGAGACCCAGTACTTC
CASSLIGGLLQETQYF
>TRBJ2-1|.|TRBV27|.
TGTGCCAGCAGTTTTTTAGCAGGAGGCCGGCACAATGAGCAGTTCTTC
CASSFLAGGRHNEQFF
>TRBJ2-1|.|TRBV30|.
TGTGCCAATCGCAAACCGGGAAGAGATGTCTCCTACAATGAGCAGTTCTTC
CANRKPGRDVSYNEQFF
>TRBJ2-5|TRBD2|TRBV5-1|.
TGCGCCAGCAGCCGTATACTAGCGGGAGCGGCCAACCAAGAGACCCAGTACTTC
CASSRILAGAANQETQYF
>TRBJ2-5|.|TRBV4-2|.
TGTGCCAGCAGCCAATCCCTAGGGGCAGGGGAAAAGACCCAGTACTTC
CASSQSLGAGEKTQYF
>TRBJ1-2|TRBD1|TRBV27|.
TGTGCCACCTCCCTCGGACAGGGAGGGTATGGCTACACCTTC
CATSLGQGGYGYTF
>TRBJ2-7|TRBD2|TRBV27|.
TGTGCCAGCAGTTCCTTCCCGGGACTAGCGGGAGGGCCCTACGAGCAGTACTTC
CASSSFPGLAGGPYEQYF
>TRBJ1-5|TRBD1|TRBV18|.
TGTGCCAGCTCACCCAACCGGGACAGGGAACGGCCCCAGCATTTT
CASSPNRDRERPQHF
>TRBJ2-2|.|TRBV5-1|.
TGCGCCAGCAGCTTGTCGTCGTCCGGGGAGCTGTTTTTT
CASSLSSSGELFF
>TRBJ2-1|TRBD2|TRBV19|.
TGTGCCAGTAGTACGAGGAGCGGGAGTTATGAGCAGTTCTTC
CASSTRSGSYEQFF
>TRBJ1-6|.|TRBV5-5|.
TGTGCCAGCCGGGACACTATAGGGAGCTCCTATAATTCACCCCTCCACTTT
CASRDTIGSSYNSPLHF
>TRBJ2-5|TRBD2|TRBV19|.
TGTGCCAGTAGTAAGACTAGCGGGAGTCTGGAGACCCAGTACTTC
CASSKTSGSLETQYF
>TRBJ2-3|.|TRBV7-3|.
TGTGCCAGCAGCTACTCCGAGTCCACAGATACGCAGTATTTT
CASSYSESTDTQYF
>TRBJ1-1|TRBD1|TRBV20-1|.
TGCAGTGCTAGTAGAGGACAGGGGACCACTGAAGCTTTCTTT
CSASRGQGTTEAFF